This T cell receptor (beta chain) was obtained from a study of persistence of HIV-infected CD4 T cells. Looking at the study overall: CD4+ T cells responding to CMV or HIV-1 Gag were isolated.

Note on this clone: What it binds is not known.

The immunoSEQ assay was version 4, run in survey mode. Profiling relied on immunoSEQ multiplex PCR, and the TCRdb table lists in-frame clones only, not all of them. The sample has approximately 31,000 clones; about four fifths are singletons. The CDR3 length is 15 residues. Germline-derived CDR1 and CDR2 are SGHRS and YFSETQ. With 4 bases clipped from V and 0 bases from J, the junction kept 3 bases outside the gene matches. The stimulus was lysate of CMV-infected fibroblasts, about 11 ug/mL. CD40L/CD69 double-negative CD45RO-high memory CD4+ T cells were collected. This clonotype originated in an adult woman with HIV who was CMV-seropositive. This rearrangement joins TRBV5-1 to TRBJ1-3; 8 bases fit TRBD1. This specimen consisted of CD4+ T cells sorted from PBMCs after approximately 20-hour stimulation, obtained from a patient who received antiretroviral therapy. This CDR3 is CASSLDRDSGNTIYF. The DNA for the CDR3 is TGCGCCAGCAGCCTGGACAGGGACTCTGGAAACACCATATATTTT.